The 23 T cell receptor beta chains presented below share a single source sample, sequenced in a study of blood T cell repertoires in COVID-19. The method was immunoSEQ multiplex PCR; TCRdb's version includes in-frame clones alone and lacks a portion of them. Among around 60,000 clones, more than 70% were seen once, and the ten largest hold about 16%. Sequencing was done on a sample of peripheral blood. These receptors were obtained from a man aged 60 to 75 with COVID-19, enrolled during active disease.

The CDR3 DNA is TGTGCCAGCAGTTACCCTTTAGGGGGAGTTATCTACAATGAGCAGTTCTTC. Residues: CASSYPLGGVIYNEQFF. The chain uses TRBV6-2 or TRBV6-3 and TRBJ2-1, with D maybe TRBD1 (6 bases). Germline V lookup: CDR1 MNHEY, CDR2 SVGEGT. This CDR3 has 17 residues. V shed 2 bases and J shed 3 bases, with 17 bases lying between them.

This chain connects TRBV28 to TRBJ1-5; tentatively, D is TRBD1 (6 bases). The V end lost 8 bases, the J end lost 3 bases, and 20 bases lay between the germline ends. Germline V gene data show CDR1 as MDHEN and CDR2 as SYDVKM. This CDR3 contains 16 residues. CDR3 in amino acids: CASETRIRGPNQPQHF. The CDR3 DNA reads TGTGCCAGCGAAACAAGAATCAGGGGCCCCAATCAGCCCCAGCATTTT.

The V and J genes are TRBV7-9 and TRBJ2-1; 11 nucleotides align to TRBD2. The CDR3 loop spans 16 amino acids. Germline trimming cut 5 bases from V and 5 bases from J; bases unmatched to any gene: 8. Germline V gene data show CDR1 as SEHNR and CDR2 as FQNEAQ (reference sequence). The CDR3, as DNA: TGTGCCAGCAGCCTACCGGGGACTAGCGGTAACAATGAGCAGTTCTTC. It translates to CASSLPGTSGNNEQFF.

This CDR3 reads CSVVLDITGYEQYF. The CDR3 DNA reads TGCAGCGTTGTCTTGGATATTACGGGCTACGAGCAGTACTTC. This sequence joins TRBV29-1 and TRBJ2-7; D remains ambiguous. From germline, CDR1 is SQVTM and CDR2 ANQGSEA. Between the trimmed V and J ends, which lost 4 bases and 3 bases, there was a span of 16 bases. The CDR3 has 14 amino acids.

The CDR3 spells CAWSPGATNIQYF. The DNA of the CDR3 is TGTGCCTGGAGTCCAGGGGCAACCAACATTCAGTACTTC. The chain recombines TRBV30 with TRBJ2-4, with TRBD1 as a possible D gene (6 bases). V lost 2 bases, J lost 7 bases, and 12 bases lay in between. The CDR3 sequence is 13 residues long. Germline-derived CDR1 and CDR2 are GTSNPN and SVGIG (reference sequence).

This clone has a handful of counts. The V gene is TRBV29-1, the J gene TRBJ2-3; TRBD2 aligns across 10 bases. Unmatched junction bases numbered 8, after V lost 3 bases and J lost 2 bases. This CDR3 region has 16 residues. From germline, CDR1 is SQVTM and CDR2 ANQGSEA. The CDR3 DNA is TGCAGCGTTGAGGGCTTAGCGGGAGGTCTCACAGATACGCAGTATTTT. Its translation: CSVEGLAGGLTDTQYF.

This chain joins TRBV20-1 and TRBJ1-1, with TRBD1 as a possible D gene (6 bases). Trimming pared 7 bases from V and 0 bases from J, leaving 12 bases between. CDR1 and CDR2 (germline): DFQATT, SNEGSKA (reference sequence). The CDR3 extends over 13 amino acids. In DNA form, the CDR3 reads TGCAGTGTTAGTAGGGGGATGAACACTGAAGCTTTCTTT. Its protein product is CSVSRGMNTEAFF.

In nucleotides, the CDR3 is TGTGCCAGCAGTCCTCAGGGGGCACCTCAGCCCCAGCATTTT. This translates into CASSPQGAPQPQHF. The chain recombines TRBV28 with TRBJ1-5; 8 bases map to TRBD1. The V segment lost 5 bases and the J segment 6 bases; nucleotides outside the gene matches: 6. Germline assignment: CDR1 MDHEN and CDR2 SYDVKM. CDR3 length equals 14 residues.

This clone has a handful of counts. This CDR3 is CASSSGELSSYNEQFF. The CDR3 nucleotides read TGTGCCAGCAGTTCTGGTGAACTGAGCTCCTACAATGAGCAGTTCTTC. V is TRBV6-5 and J is TRBJ2-1; D uncertain. The CDR3 is made up of 16 amino acids. The germline gives CDR1 MNHEY, CDR2 SVGAGI. V was trimmed by 4 bases and J by 0 bases, leaving 13 bases between them.

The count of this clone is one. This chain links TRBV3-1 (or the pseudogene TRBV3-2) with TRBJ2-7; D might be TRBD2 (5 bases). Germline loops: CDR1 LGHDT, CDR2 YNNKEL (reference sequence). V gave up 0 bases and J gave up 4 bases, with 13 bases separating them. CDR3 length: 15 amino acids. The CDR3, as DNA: TGTGCCAGCAGCCAAGATGGACGGGGAACATACGAGCAGTACTTC. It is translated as CASSQDGRGTYEQYF.

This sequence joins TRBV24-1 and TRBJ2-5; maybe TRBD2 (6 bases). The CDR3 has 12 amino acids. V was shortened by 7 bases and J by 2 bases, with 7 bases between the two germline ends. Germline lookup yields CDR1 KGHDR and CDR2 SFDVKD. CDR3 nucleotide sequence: TGTGCCACCAGCCGGGGGCAAGAGACCCAGTACTTC. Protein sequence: CATSRGQETQYF.

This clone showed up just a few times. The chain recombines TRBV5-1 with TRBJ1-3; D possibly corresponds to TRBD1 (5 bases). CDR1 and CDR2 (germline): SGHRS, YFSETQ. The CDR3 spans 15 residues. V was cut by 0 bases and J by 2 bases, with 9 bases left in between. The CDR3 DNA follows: TGCGCCAGCAGCTTGGAGGGGAATACTGGAAACACCATATATTTT. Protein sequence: CASSLEGNTGNTIYF.

The CDR3 region is CASSEGVSGGPSSTDTQYF. CDR3 DNA: TGCGCCAGCAGTGAGGGGGTTAGCGGGGGACCCTCCAGCACAGATACGCAGTATTTT. V and J are TRBV10-1 and TRBJ2-3, with 9 nucleotides matching TRBD2. Germline CDR1 WNHNN, CDR2 SYGVQD (reference sequence). After removal of 2 bases from V and 0 bases from J, the junction contained 12 bases not matched to a gene. The CDR3 is made up of 19 amino acids.

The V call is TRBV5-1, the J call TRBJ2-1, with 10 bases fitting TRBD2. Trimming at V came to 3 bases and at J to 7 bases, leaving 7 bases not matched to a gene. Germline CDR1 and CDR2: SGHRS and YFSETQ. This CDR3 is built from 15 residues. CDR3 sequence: CASSYSGGPRNEQFF. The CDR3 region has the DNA TGCGCCAGCAGCTATAGCGGGGGGCCCAGGAATGAGCAGTTCTTC.

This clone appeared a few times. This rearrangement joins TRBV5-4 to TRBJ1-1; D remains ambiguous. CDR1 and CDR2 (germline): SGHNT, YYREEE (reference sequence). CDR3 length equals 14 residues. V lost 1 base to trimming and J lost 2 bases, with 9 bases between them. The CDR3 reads CASSLLARNTEAFF. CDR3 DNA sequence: TGTGCCAGCAGCTTGTTGGCCAGAAACACTGAAGCTTTCTTT. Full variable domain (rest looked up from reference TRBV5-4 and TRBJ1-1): ETGVTQSPTHLIKTRGQQVTLRCSSQSGHNTVSWYQQALGQGPQFIFQYYREEENGRGNFPPRFSGLQFPNYSSELNVNALELDDSALYLCASSLLARNTEAFFGQGTRLTVV.

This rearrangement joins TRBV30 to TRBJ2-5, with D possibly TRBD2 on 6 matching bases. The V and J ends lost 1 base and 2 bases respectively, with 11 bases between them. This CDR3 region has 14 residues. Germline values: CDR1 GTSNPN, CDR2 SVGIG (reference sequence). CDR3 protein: CAWSAPGLQETQYF. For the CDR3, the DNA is TGTGCCTGGAGTGCCCCGGGACTTCAAGAGACCCAGTACTTC.

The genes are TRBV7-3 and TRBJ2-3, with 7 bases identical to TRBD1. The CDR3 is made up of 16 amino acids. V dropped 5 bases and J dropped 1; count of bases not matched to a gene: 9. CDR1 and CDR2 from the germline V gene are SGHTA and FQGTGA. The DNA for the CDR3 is TGTGCCAGCAGCCTAGGGGCAGGGGGAGGCACAGATACGCAGTATTTT. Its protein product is CASSLGAGGGTDTQYF.

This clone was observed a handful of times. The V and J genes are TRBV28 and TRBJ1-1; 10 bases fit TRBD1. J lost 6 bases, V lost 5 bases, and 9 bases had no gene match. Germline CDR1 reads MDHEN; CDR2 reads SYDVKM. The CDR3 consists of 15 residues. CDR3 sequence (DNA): TGTGCCAGCAGTGACCGGGACAGGGGAGTCGCTGAAGCTTTCTTT. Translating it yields CASSDRDRGVAEAFF.

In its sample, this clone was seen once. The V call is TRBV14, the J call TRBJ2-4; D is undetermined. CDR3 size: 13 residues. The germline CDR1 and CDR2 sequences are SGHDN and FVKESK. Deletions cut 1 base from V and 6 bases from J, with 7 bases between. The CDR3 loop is CASSQGAANIQYF. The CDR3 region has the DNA TGTGCCAGCAGCCAAGGGGCAGCAAACATTCAGTACTTC. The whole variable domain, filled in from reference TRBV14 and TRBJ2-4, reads EAGVTQFPSHSVIEKGQTVTLRCDPISGHDNLYWYRRVMGKEIKFLLHFVKESKQDESGMPNNRFLAERTGGTYSTLKVQPAELEDSGVYFCASSQGAANIQYFGAGTRLSVL.

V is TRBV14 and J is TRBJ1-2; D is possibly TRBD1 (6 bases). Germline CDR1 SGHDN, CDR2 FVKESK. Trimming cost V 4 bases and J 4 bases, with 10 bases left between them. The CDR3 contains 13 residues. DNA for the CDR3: TGTGCCAGCAGCCGGGACACCTCCTATGGCTACACCTTC. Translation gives CASSRDTSYGYTF. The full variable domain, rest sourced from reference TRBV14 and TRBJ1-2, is EAGVTQFPSHSVIEKGQTVTLRCDPISGHDNLYWYRRVMGKEIKFLLHFVKESKQDESGMPNNRFLAERTGGTYSTLKVQPAELEDSGVYFCASSRDTSYGYTFGSGTRLTVV.

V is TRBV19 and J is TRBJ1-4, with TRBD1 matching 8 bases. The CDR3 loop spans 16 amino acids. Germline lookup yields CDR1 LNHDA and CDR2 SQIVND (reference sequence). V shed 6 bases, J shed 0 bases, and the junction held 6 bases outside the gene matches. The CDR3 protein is CASRMTGVATNEKLFF. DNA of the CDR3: TGTGCCAGTAGGATGACAGGGGTTGCAACTAATGAAAAACTGTTTTTT.

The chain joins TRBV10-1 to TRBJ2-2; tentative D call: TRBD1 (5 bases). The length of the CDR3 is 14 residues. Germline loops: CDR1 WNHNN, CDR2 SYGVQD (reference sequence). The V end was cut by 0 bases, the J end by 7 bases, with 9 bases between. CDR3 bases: TGCGCCAGCAGTGAGTCAGGGGTGTTCGGGGAGCTGTTTTTT. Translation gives CASSESGVFGELFF.

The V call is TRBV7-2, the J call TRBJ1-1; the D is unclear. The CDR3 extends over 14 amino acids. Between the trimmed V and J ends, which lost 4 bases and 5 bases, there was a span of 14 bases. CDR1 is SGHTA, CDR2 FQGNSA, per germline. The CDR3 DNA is TGTGCCAGCAGCTCGAGGGCAGGTGGGACTGAAGCTTTCTTT. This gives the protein CASSSRAGGTEAFF.